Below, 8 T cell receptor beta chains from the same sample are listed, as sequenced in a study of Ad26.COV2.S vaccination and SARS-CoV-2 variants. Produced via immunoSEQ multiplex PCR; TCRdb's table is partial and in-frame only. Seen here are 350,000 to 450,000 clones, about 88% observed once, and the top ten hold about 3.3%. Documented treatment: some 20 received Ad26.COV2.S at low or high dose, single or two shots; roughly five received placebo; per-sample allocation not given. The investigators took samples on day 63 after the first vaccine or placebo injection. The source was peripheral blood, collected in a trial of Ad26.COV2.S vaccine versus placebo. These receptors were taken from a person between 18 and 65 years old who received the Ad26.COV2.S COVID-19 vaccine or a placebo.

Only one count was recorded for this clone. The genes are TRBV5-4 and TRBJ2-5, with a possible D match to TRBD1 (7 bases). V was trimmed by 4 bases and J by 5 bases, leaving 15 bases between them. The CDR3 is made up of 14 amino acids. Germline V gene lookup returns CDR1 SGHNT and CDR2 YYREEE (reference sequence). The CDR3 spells CASSLSAGGETQYF. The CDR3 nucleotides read TGTGCCAGCAGCCTCTCGGCAGGGGGGGAGACCCAGTACTTC.

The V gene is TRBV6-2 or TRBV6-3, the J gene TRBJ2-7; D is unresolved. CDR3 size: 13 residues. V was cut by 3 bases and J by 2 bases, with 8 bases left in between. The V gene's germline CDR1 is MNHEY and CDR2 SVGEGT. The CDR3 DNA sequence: TGTGCCAGCAGTTATTACACGGCCTACGAGCAGTACTTC. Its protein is CASSYYTAYEQYF.

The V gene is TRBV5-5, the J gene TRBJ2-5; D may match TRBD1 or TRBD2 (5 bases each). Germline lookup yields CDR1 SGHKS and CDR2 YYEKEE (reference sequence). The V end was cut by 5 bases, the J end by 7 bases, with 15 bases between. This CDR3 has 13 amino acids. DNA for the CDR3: TGTGCCAGCAGTCGGGACGGGTTCGGGACCCAGTACTTC. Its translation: CASSRDGFGTQYF.

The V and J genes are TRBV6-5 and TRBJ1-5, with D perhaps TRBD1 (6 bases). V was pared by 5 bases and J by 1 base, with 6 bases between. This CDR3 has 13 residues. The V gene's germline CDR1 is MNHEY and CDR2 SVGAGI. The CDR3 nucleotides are TGTGCCAGCAGTACAGGGAGCAATCAGCCCCAGCATTTT. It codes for CASSTGSNQPQHF.

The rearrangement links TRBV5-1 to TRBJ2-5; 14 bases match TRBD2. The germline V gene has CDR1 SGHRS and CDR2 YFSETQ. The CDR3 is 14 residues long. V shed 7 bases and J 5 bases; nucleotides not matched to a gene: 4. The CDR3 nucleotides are TGCGCCAGCCGGACTAGCGGGGGGTCGGAGACCCAGTACTTC. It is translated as CASRTSGGSETQYF.

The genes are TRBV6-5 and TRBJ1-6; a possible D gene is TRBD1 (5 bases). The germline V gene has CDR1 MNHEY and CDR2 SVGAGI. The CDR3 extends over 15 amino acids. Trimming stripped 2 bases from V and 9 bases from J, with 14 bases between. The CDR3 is CASSYDYRTGSPLHF. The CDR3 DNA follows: TGTGCCAGCAGTTACGATTACAGGACGGGTTCACCCCTCCACTTT.

The CDR3 nucleotides read TGTGCCATCAGTAAGGGAGGCGACGAGCAGTACTTC. Its translation: CAISKGGDEQYF. The chain carries TRBV10-3 and TRBJ2-7, with D tentatively TRBD2 (6 bases). From germline, CDR1 is ENHRY and CDR2 SYGVKD. The CDR3 length is 12 residues. Between the trimmed V and J ends, which lost 5 bases and 5 bases, there was a span of 10 bases.

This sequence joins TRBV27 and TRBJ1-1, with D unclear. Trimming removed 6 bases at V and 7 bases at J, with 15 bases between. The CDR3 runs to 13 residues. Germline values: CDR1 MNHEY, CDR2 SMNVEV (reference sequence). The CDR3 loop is CASRRQLMSEAFF. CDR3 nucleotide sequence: TGTGCCAGCAGACGGCAGTTGATGAGTGAAGCTTTCTTT.